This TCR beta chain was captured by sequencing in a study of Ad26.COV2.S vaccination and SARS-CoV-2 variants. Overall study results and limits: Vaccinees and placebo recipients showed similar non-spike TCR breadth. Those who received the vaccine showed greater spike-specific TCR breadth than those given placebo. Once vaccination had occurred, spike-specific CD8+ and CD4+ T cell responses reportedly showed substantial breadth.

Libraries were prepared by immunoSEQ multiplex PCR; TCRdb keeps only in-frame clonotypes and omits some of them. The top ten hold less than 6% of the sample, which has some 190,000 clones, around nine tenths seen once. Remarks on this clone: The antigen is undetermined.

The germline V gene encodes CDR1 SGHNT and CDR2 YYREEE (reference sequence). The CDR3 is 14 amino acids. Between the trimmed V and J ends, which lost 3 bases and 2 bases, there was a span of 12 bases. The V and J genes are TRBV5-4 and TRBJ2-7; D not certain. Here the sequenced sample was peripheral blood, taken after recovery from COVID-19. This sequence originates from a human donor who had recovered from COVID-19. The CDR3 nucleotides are TGTGCCAGCAGCTCACGGACCGCCACCTACGAGCAGTACTTC. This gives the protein CASSSRTATYEQYF.